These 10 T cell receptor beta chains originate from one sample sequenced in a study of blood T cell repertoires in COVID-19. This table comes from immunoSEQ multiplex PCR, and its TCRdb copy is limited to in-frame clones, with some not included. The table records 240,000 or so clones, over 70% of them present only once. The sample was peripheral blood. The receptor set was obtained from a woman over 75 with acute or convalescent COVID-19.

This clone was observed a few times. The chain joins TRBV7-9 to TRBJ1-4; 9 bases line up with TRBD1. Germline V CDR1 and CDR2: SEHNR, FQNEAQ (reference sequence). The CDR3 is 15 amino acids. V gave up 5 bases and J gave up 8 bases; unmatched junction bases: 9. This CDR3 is CASSLTGGIVEKLFF. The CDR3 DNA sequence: TGTGCCAGCAGCCTTACAGGGGGCATCGTCGAAAAACTGTTTTTT.

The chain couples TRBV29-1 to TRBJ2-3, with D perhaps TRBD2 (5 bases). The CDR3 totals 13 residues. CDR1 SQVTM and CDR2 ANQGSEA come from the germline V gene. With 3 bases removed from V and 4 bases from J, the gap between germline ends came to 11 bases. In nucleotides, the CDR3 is TGCAGCGTTGATGGGAGCCCCGCAGATACGCAGTATTTT. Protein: CSVDGSPADTQYF.

CDR3 sequence: CASSPGGWPQHF. The CDR3 DNA sequence: TGTGCCAGCAGTCCGGGGGGGTGGCCCCAGCATTTT. The chain uses TRBV12-3 or TRBV12-4 and TRBJ1-5; D is perhaps TRBD1 (5 bases). V gave up 5 bases and J gave up 9 bases, with 11 bases separating them. The CDR3 spans 12 residues.

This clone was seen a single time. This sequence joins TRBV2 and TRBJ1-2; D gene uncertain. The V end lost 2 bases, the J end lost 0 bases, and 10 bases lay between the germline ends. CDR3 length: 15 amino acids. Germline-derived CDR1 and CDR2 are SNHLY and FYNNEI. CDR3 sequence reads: CASSEFGGANYGYTF. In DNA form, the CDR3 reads TGTGCCAGCAGTGAATTTGGCGGAGCTAACTATGGCTACACCTTC.

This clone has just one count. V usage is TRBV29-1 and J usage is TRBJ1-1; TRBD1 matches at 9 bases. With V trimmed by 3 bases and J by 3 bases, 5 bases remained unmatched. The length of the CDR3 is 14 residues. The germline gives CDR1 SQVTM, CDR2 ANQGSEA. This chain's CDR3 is CSVDPTGGDTEAFF. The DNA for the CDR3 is TGCAGCGTTGACCCGACAGGGGGGGACACTGAAGCTTTCTTT.

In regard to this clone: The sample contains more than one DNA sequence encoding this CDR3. In DNA, the CDR3 is TGTGCCAGCTCACCGCGACAGGGGGACACTGAAGCTTTCTTT. It yields the protein CASSPRQGDTEAFF. This rearrangement joins TRBV18 to TRBJ1-1; 9 bases fit TRBD1. Germline V gene sequence: CDR1 KGHSH, CDR2 LQKENI. V gave up 3 bases and J gave up 3 bases; unmatched junction bases: 2. The CDR3 consists of 14 residues.

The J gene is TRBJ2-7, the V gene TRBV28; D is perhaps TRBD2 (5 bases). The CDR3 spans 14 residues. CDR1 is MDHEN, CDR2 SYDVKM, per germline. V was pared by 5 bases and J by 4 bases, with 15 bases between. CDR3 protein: CASSRTPLLYEQYF. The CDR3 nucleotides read TGTGCCAGCAGTCGGACTCCTCTCCTTTACGAGCAGTACTTC.

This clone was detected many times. CDR3 sequence: CASIPQGPSYNEQFF. DNA for the CDR3: TGTGCCAGCATACCACAGGGGCCGAGCTACAATGAGCAGTTCTTC. V and J are TRBV2 and TRBJ2-1; 7 nucleotides align to TRBD1. Germline CDR1 reads SNHLY; CDR2 reads FYNNEI. There are 15 residues in the CDR3. The V and J ends lost 7 bases and 3 bases, in that order; junction bases with no gene match: 9. Together with reference TRBV2 and TRBJ2-1, the CDR3 gives the full variable domain: EPEVTQTPSHQVTQMGQEVILRCVPISNHLYFYWYRQILGQKVEFLVSFYNNEISEKSEIFDDQFSVERPDGSNFTLKIRSTKLEDSAMYFCASIPQGPSYNEQFFGPGTRLTVL.

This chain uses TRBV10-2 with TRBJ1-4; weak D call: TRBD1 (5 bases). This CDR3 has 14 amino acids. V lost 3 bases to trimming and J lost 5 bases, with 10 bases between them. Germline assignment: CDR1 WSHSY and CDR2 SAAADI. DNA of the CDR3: TGCGCCAGCAGTGACCGGGGGGACAATGAAAAACTGTTTTTT. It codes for CASSDRGDNEKLFF.

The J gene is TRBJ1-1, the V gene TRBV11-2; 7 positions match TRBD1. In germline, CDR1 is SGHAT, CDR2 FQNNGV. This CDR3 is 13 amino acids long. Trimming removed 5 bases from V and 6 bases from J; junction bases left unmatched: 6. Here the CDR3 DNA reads TGTGCCAGCAGCCGCGACAGGGTGTCTGAAGCTTTCTTT. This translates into CASSRDRVSEAFF.